This TCR beta chain was identified during a study of tumor and adjacent non-tumor tissue in lung cancer (dated by TCRdb to the late 2010s). Context from the whole study: By cancer type, the cohort comprised eleven to twelve adenocarcinoma patients, 2 squamous cell carcinoma patients and 1 small cell lung cancer patient. Among the approximately 15 patients, ages ranged from about 31 to 85 years, roughly 10 were men and 5 were women, and disease was TNM stage I to III. In total, sequencing yielded 130,000,000 or so productive TCRbeta reads, which works out to an average of about 4.2 million reads per sample. Using bulk TCRbeta repertoires from approximately 15 lung cancer patients, the study set lung tumor tissue side by side with matched distant non-tumor lung tissue. Around 30 paired specimens, one tumor and one normal lung sample per patient, were profiled by TCRbeta CDR3 sequencing.

RNA was isolated from bulk unsorted tissue, and RNA quality was assessed with a NanoDrop ND-1000 and an Agilent 2100. All donors had newly diagnosed lung cancer, had not received prior chemotherapy, and were admitted for thoracic surgery in China between August and November 2014. Patients who had received previous radiotherapy or chemotherapy, or who had another concurrent cancer, were excluded from the study. Pieces of surgical tissue measuring roughly 1-2.1 cm3 were kept in RNAlater solution and stored at -80 degrees C until use. After removal of 8 bases from V and 1 base from J, the junction retains 13 bases not matched to a gene. Via the germline V gene, CDR1 is MNHEY and CDR2 SVGAGI. Spanning cysteine to phenylalanine, the CDR3 consists of 17 amino acids. Only the CDR3 DNA stays, 51 bases, in frame from base 1. General findings and caveats noted by the study authors: Neither the sequencing platform nor unique molecular identifiers are mentioned in the methods. Because peripheral blood was not sequenced, blood TCRbeta repertoires in the lung cancer patients of the study were not examined. TCR diversity was significantly higher in younger patients, and higher tumor TCR diversity was associated with shorter overall and disease-free survival. The top 100 clones made up a significantly larger cumulative share of the repertoire in normal lung than in tumor tissue. Significantly higher TCR diversity (inverse Simpson) was observed in tumor tissue than in normal lung tissue (approximately 440 vs 150, P = 0.0075, Mann-Whitney U test). With only about 16 patients in the cohort, the authors noted that larger samples and more detailed clinical data are needed.

Regarding this clonotype: What this receptor recognizes is not known. Per-base qualities were not stored, and no clone one base away is much larger.

Library preparation was by multiplex PCR. Sequencing relied on an Illumina HiSeq 2500. TCRbeta libraries were constructed through three rounds of nested PCR with primers (Table S4) according to protocols adapted from ARM-PCR. PCR products of 200-500 bp were gel-excised and purified with the QIAquick gel extraction kit before sequencing. The original methods were these. Trimmomatic was used to clean the reads, FLASH was used to merge the reads into complete CDR3 sequences, and MiTCR was used to assign the reads to V(D)J germline segments. Clonal diversity was calculated as the inverse Simpson's index using VDJtools. A read counted as productive if the sequence was in-frame and lacked a premature stop codon. TCRdb passed the public sequencing reads through fastp at Q25 and MiXCR, retaining productive beta sequences. CDR3 protein duplicates are merged, each entry listing the most common genes and DNA. The V and J calls were determined by TCRdb, not by the authors. This sample has about 110,000 distinct CDR3 sequences in its table, and 84% of those were observed once. The ten largest clones add up to 22% of the sample.

The receptor chain draws on TRBV6-5 and TRBJ1-2; TRBD1 aligns with 10 central bases. The sequencing sample was made of lung tumor tissue. The TCR was taken from a man aged 65 to 79 with non-small cell lung cancer. The CDR3 protein sequence reads: CASGQGTGETVNYGYTF. At the DNA level, the sequence is TGTGCCAGCGGCCAAGGGACAGGGGAAACCGTTAACTATGGCTACACCTTC.